This T cell receptor beta chain was obtained from a study of blood T cells in healthy people across ages. CDR1 and CDR2 from the germline V gene are ENHRY and SYGVKD. The CDR3 totals 13 residues. J was trimmed by 10 bases and V by 10 bases; bases with no gene match: 10. A second PCR of roughly 7 to 11 cycles used a sample-barcoded 5' primer and a J-beta primer mix. TCRdb called the 5' RACE reads again in MiXCR, with one record for every CDR3 protein. The data show hundreds of thousands of distinct CDR3 sequences, around 28% seen once. Note on this clonotype: A single base separates this from a much larger clone, so it may be a read error.

This clonotype was obtained from a woman older than 75 in good health. V gene TRBV10-3 combines with J gene TRBJ2-1; 10 bases agree with TRBD1. Specimen: blood. This CDR3 reads CATSAGQGYEQFF. CDR3 bases: TGTGCCACCAGCGCGGGACAGGGGTACGAGCAGTTCTTC.